A selection of T cell receptor beta chains follows, all from one sample in a study of T cells expressing NK-cell markers. TCRdb re-called the 5' RACE reads; one entry per CDR3 protein, DNA not given. The sample data list 200,000 to 300,000 distinct CDR3 sequences. The source material was blood T cells: a sorted CD56 or NKG2C T cell subset, CD4+ or CD8+ T cells, or bulk PBMC T cells (not recorded which). Source of these receptors: a woman between 18 and 69 years old in good health. The CDR3 runs from the conserved cysteine through the conserved F or W.

TRBJ2-1	TRBV20-1	CSARGRREYNEQFF
TRBJ2-6	TRBV12-3/TRBV12-4	CASSLGDPRSGANVLTF
TRBJ2-6	TRBV3-1	CASSYGLGSSGANVLTF
TRBJ2-3	TRBV3-1	CASSISGGWADTQYF
TRBJ2-1	TRBV7-8	CASSLFSGYSYNEQFF
TRBJ2-7	TRBV5-1	CASSREAGFSEQYF
TRBJ1-4	TRBV20-1	CSARITGYEKLFF
TRBJ2-4	TRBV7-2	CASSLGTGGDIQYF
TRBJ2-1	TRBV6-1	CASRSPGTSGGNEQFF
TRBJ2-1	TRBV4-3	CASSREMSGGSSYNEQFF
TRBJ1-4	TRBV29-1	CSVNTGEKLFF
TRBJ2-1	TRBV29-1	CSVVTREGLSQFF
TRBJ2-3	TRBV20-1	CSASPVGFSTDTQYF
TRBJ2-5	TRBV7-9	CASSLEGTGGQTQYF
TRBJ1-2	TRBV12-3/TRBV12-4	CASSLGQGYNYGYTF
TRBJ2-2	TRBV7-2	CASSFVAGGTGELFF
TRBJ1-1	TRBV11-2	CASGKRVTGDTEAFF
TRBJ2-2	TRBV5-1	CASSLGSSGGSANTGELFF
TRBJ1-2	TRBV11-2	CASSLVGRDDGYTF
TRBJ2-1	TRBV6-1	CASSLDRVSDEQFF
TRBJ2-3	TRBV15	CATSRGRGDTDTQYF
TRBJ2-2	TRBV7-2	CASSLAGGPRNTGELFF
TRBJ2-6	TRBV30	CASDRSSGANVLTF
TRBJ2-5	TRBV5-6	CASSLFDRGQTQYF
TRBJ1-2	TRBV2	CASSVRGGYTF
TRBJ1-1	TRBV20-1	CSARGQGDEAFF
TRBJ2-3	TRBV27	CASKPGQGPDTQYF
TRBJ2-1	TRBV7-7	CASSKLVAGASGNEQFF
TRBJ2-1	TRBV20-1	CSARESVHEQFF